The sequence of this TCR beta chain was determined in a study of shared clonotypes between healthy human individuals (dated by TCRdb to about 2020). Turning to the overall study: Two women and a few men aged 18 to 49 years were included in the cohort. For each donor, CD4 naive and CD4 memory were each run on three plates, CD8 naive on two plates, and CD8 memory on one plate. Blood TCR repertoires of roughly five healthy adults were deeply sequenced to estimate repertoire size and the extent of clonotype sharing between individuals. To increase sequencing depth and limit assay-specific biases, different laboratories used diverse techniques to prepare libraries and sequence TCR repertoires. Each donor's leukapheresis produced roughly between roughly 0.85 and 10 billion PBMCs.

With regard to this clone: There is no known antigen for this receptor. No much larger clonotype is one base removed from it; base qualities were not supplied.

Using the deep immunoSEQ assay, TCR CDR3 regions were amplified from genomic DNA by multiplex PCR. Extracted genomic DNA from each cell subset was spread evenly across all wells of several immunoSEQ 96-well plates, with each plate serving as a replicate. For sorted subsets, each replicate PCR was loaded with around 220 ng genomic DNA, equivalent to about 30,000 T cell genomes. Purified libraries were measured with a Qubit 3.0 fluorometer, size-checked on a Bioanalyzer 2100, and measured again with the KAPA Library Quantification kit. Each immunoSEQ 96-well plate was sequenced on its own single-read 150-cycle Illumina NextSeq 550 flow cell. The source study handled its data this way. The immunoSEQ output contained only junctional sequences without quality scores, so filtering could not match that applied to full-length reads. Sequences were annotated with PyIR, a Python wrapper for IgBLAST v1.9, using IMGT germline references to assign V/J genes and CDR3. Reads were removed for weak V/J assignments (E-value above 1e-6), missing CDR3, stop codons, out-of-frame junctions, or ambiguous translated residues. V3J clonotypes were defined as sequences sharing an identical inferred V gene, J gene, and CDR3 amino acid sequence. Percentage overlap between repertoires was calculated by dividing the number of shared unique clonotypes by the size of the smaller repertoire. Richness of each repertoire was evaluated using RTK rarefaction, the Chao1 estimator, and Recon v2.1 estimates of unobserved clonotypes. OLGA was used to compute generation probabilities for all TCRbeta clonotypes that the gDNA method yielded from four donors. The table comes from immuneACCESS by way of TCRdb, which keeps in-frame sequences with V and J called. Part of the clones is missing from these tables; in studies checked, under half for an unresolved V gene and the rest for unknown reasons. The DNA gave D and trimming, while V, J and clone size come from that table. The sample yields around 1.4 million clones; around 98.5% were counted once. The biggest ten clones account for roughly 0.36% of the sample.

Healthy HIV-negative adults with no recently reported acute infections or vaccinations were included as donors. All donors were Caucasian adults living in Nashville, Tennessee, USA. CD4+ T cells were enriched through magnetic negative selection, after which naive cells were positively selected on CD45RA and the remaining negative fraction served as the memory subset. After blood collection by leukapheresis, PBMCs were isolated using Ficoll-Histopaque density gradient centrifugation and then cryopreserved in the vapor phase of liquid nitrogen. Analytical flow cytometry was used to check the purity and quantity of each magnetically sorted T cell population. Each sorted fraction had its genomic DNA isolated and then quantified by UV absorbance on a Nanodrop 2000c. Broader findings and caveats from the paper: Sampling was restricted to blood, and TCR repertoires in tissue are likely to differ from TCR repertoires in blood. Sharing across a few donors was observed for around 5% of naive CD4, 3% to 3.5% of naive CD8, about 2.3% of memory CD4, and less than 0.45% of memory CD8 clonotypes. Pairwise subsampling indicated that sequencing depth was expected to affect the degree of clonotype sharing among donors. Naive subsets generally had larger estimated clonotype richness than memory subsets. Even with the large sequencing depth, rarefaction of the sorted-subset datasets indicated that sequencing was incomplete. The small number of donors limited the genetic and exposure-history diversity represented. Clonotypes shared by all four sorted-subset donors showed higher generation probabilities than non-shared clonotypes.

CDR1 and CDR2, looked up from the germline V gene, are SGHAT and FQNNGV. Including the terminal cysteine and phenylalanine, the CDR3 comprises 13 residues. This entry keeps only the CDR3 DNA: 39 bases, framed from base 1. V sheds 3 bases and J sheds 5 bases, leaving 9 bases between their ends. The specimen was naive CD4+ T cells sorted from blood. What the cell subset or site label conveys for this sample: CD45RA+ positively selected. The receptor comes from a man aged 25 to 40 in good health. The rearrangement joined TRBV11-2 to TRBJ2-3; the D gene cannot be resolved reliably. The DNA is TGTGCCAGCAGCTTGGAGTGGGGAGATACGCAGTATTTT. The translation is CASSLEWGDTQYF.